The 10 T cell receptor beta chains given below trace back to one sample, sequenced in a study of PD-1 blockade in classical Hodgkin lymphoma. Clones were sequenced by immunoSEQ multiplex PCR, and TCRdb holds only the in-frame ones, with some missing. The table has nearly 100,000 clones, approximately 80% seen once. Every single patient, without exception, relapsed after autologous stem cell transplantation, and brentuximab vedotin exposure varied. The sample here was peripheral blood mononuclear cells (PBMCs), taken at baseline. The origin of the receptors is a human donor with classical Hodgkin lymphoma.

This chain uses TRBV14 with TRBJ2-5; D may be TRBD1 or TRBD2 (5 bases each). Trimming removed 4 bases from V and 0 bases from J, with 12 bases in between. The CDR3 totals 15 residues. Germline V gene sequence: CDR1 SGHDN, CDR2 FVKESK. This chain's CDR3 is CASSPGPRYQETQYF. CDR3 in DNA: TGTGCCAGCAGCCCGGGACCGAGGTACCAAGAGACCCAGTACTTC.

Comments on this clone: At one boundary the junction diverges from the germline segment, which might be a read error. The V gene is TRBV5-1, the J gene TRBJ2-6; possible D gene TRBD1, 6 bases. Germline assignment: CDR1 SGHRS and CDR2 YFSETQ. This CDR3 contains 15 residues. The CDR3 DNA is TGCGCCAGCAGCCACAGGGACCCTGGGGCCAACATCCTGACTTTC. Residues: CASSHRDPGANILTF.

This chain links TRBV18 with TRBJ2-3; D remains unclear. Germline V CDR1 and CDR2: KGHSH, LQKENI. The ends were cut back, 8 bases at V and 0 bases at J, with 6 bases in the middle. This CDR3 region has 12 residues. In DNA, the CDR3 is TGTGCCAGCCGAACTAGCACAGATACGCAGTATTTT. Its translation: CASRTSTDTQYF.

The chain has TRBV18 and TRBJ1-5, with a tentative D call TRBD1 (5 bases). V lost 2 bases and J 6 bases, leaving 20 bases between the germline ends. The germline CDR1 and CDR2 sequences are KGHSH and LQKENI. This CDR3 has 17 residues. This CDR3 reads CASSPAVGPRGRQPQHF. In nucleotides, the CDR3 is TGTGCCAGCTCACCAGCAGTGGGACCCCGAGGACGTCAGCCCCAGCATTTT.

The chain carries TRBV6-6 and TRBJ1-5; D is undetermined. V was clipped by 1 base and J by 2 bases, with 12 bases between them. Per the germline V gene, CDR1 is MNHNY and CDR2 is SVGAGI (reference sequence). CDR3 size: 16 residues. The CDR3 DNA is TGTGCCAGCAGTTACTGGGTTGGGGAAGGCAATCAGCCCCAGCATTTT. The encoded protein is CASSYWVGEGNQPQHF.

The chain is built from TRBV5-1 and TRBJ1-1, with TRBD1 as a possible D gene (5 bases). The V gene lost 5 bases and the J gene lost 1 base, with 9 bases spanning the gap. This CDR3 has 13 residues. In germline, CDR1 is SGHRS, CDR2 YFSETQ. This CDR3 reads CASRAGWNTEAFF. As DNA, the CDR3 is TGCGCCAGCAGGGCAGGGTGGAACACTGAAGCTTTCTTT.

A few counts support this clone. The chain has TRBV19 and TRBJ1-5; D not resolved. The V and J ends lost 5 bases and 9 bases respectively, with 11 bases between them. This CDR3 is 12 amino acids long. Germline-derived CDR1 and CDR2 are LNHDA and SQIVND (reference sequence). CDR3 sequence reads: CASSFDLTPQHF. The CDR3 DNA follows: TGTGCCAGTAGTTTCGACCTGACGCCCCAGCATTTT.

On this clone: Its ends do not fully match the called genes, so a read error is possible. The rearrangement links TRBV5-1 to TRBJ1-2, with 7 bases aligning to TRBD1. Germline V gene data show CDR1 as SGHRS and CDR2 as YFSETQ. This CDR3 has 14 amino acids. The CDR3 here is CASSVNRGGYSYTF. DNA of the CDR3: TGCGCCAGCAGCGTAAACAGGGGTGGCTATAGCTACACCTTC.

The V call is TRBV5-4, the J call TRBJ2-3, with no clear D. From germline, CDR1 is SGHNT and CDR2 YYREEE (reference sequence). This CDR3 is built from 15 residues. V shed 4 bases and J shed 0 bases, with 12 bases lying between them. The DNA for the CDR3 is TGTGCCAGCAGCCCCGCCCCCGCTAGCACAGATACGCAGTATTTT. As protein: CASSPAPASTDTQYF.

CDR3 protein: CASSVGLGNEQFF. Written as DNA, the CDR3 is TGTGCCAGCAGTGTGGGGCTTGGGAATGAGCAGTTCTTC. The chain carries TRBV25-1 and TRBJ2-1; a weak D match, TRBD1 (5 bases). Trimming cost V 4 bases and J 7 bases, with 11 bases left between them. Germline V CDR1 and CDR2: MGHDK, SYGVNS. This CDR3 has 13 residues.